Below are 24 T cell receptor beta chains sequenced from a single sample in a study of human T cells and chemical hapten exposure. TCRdb reanalysed the RACE reads using MiXCR and keeps one entry per CDR3 protein. The sample yields under 400,000 distinct CDR3 sequences, approximately 5% seen once. Stated time point: pre-sensitization, week 0. Treatment here: therapeutic diphenylcyclopropenone sensitization with weekly scalp DPC. The specimen was whole blood, collected in connection with sensitization to the hapten diphenylcyclopropenone (DPC). These receptors all come from a woman in her fifties or sixties with alopecia areata. Some clones in this sample may be carry-over from other donors' samples.

This clonotype was counted at least ten times. CDR3 sequence: CASSFPGQVNEQFF. DNA for the CDR3: TGTGCCAGCAGTTTCCCCGGACAGGTCAATGAGCAGTTCTTC. V is TRBV27 and J is TRBJ2-1; TRBD1 matches at 7 bases. Germline CDR1 reads MNHEY; CDR2 reads SMNVEV (reference sequence). V gave up 3 bases and J gave up 6 bases; unmatched junction bases: 5. The CDR3 is 14 residues long.

J is TRBJ2-1 and V is TRBV7-9; TRBD2 agrees at 10 bases. With V trimmed by 6 bases and J by 2 bases, 4 bases remained unmatched. Germline V gives CDR1 SEHNR, CDR2 FQNEAQ (reference sequence). The CDR3 has 15 residues. The CDR3 DNA sequence: TGTGCCAGCAGGGGGGGACTAGCGCCCTACAATGAGCAGTTCTTC. Its translation: CASRGGLAPYNEQFF.

This clonotype was counted at least ten times. The rearrangement joins TRBV28 to TRBJ2-1, with 9 positions matching TRBD2. The CDR3 is 17 residues long. V gave up 4 bases and J gave up 4 bases; unmatched junction bases: 11. Germline-derived CDR1 and CDR2 are MDHEN and SYDVKM. Written as DNA, the CDR3 is TGTGCCAGCAGTTATAACCCCTTGGCGGGAGGGTACAATGAGCAGTTCTTC. Translation gives CASSYNPLAGGYNEQFF.

V gene TRBV27 combines with J gene TRBJ2-1, with 11 nucleotides matching TRBD2. The germline V gene encodes CDR1 MNHEY and CDR2 SMNVEV (reference sequence). The CDR3 runs 16 residues. V shed 6 bases, J shed 2 bases, and the junction held 6 bases outside the gene matches. The CDR3 DNA reads as TGTGCCAGCAGGGGGACTAGCGGAGCAGCCTACAATGAGCAGTTCTTC. Amino acids: CASRGTSGAAYNEQFF.

This clonotype has ten or more counts. The rearrangement links TRBV19 to TRBJ2-2; D ambiguous. Deletions cut 4 bases from V and 4 bases from J, with 7 bases between. The germline gives CDR1 LNHDA, CDR2 SQIVND (reference sequence). CDR3 size: 13 residues. CDR3 sequence (DNA): TGTGCCAGTAGTAGACAATCCACCGGGGAGCTGTTTTTT. It codes for CASSRQSTGELFF.

This clonotype has at least ten counts. The rearrangement uses TRBV4-2 and TRBJ2-7; maybe TRBD2 (6 bases). The CDR3 spans 15 residues. Trimming removed 1 base at V and 5 bases at J, with 15 bases between. Germline values: CDR1 LGHNA, CDR2 YNFKEQ. The CDR3 nucleotides are TGTGCCAGCAGCCAAGCGGTGGGGGGAGCCCACGAGCAGTACTTC. Residues: CASSQAVGGAHEQYF.

This clonotype was recorded many times. CDR3 residues: CASGSGQGATDTQYF. Here the CDR3 DNA reads TGTGCTAGTGGTTCCGGACAGGGAGCCACAGATACGCAGTATTTT. This chain joins TRBV12-5 and TRBJ2-3; 8 nucleotides align to TRBD1. Germline CDR1 LGHNT, CDR2 FRNRAP. Trimming removed 4 bases from V and 2 bases from J; junction bases left unmatched: 5. The CDR3 is 15 amino acids.

In its sample, this clonotype was seen many times. The rearrangement uses TRBV20-1 and TRBJ2-3; TRBD2 matches at 12 bases. V was pared by 0 bases and J by 4 bases, with 5 bases of the junction left unmatched. CDR1 is DFQATT and CDR2 is SNEGSKA in the germline V gene (reference sequence). This CDR3 is 16 amino acids long. The CDR3 sequence: CSARELAGGIADTQYF. The CDR3 DNA follows: TGCAGTGCTAGAGAGCTAGCGGGAGGGATAGCAGATACGCAGTATTTT.

Many counts were recorded for this clonotype. The CDR3 coding sequence is TGTGCCAGCAGTCAGATTCAGGAGCACGTCTATGGCTACACCTTC. Translating gives CASSQIQEHVYGYTF. V is TRBV6-2 or TRBV6-3 and J is TRBJ1-2; no reliable D call. Deletions cut 5 bases from V and 4 bases from J, with 17 bases between. Germline CDR1 MNHEY, CDR2 SVGEGT. CDR3 length: 15 residues.

This chain connects TRBV11-2 to TRBJ2-7; D is perhaps TRBD2 (5 bases). Deletions cut 7 bases from V and 7 bases from J, with 11 bases between. The CDR3 is 11 amino acids. Per the germline V gene, CDR1 is SGHAT and CDR2 is FQNNGV. The CDR3 region is CASTLGREQYF. The CDR3 DNA sequence: TGTGCCAGCACCCTAGGGAGAGAGCAGTACTTC.

This clonotype was seen at least ten times. The chain recombines TRBV12-3 or TRBV12-4 with TRBJ1-1; D is ambiguous. The CDR3 consists of 13 residues. V dropped 3 bases and J dropped 1 base, with 6 bases sitting between them. The CDR3 loop reads CASSFPPNTEAFF. In DNA, the CDR3 is TGTGCCAGCAGTTTCCCGCCGAACACTGAAGCTTTCTTT.

This chain connects TRBV13 to TRBJ2-3; no definite D call. Trimming took off 8 bases at V and 3 bases at J, with 3 bases between the two ends. This CDR3 region has 10 residues. CDR1 and CDR2 (germline): PRHDT, FYEKMQ (reference sequence). The CDR3 protein is CASGTDTQYF. The CDR3 nucleotides read TGTGCCAGCGGGACAGATACGCAGTATTTT.

The V and J genes are TRBV4-1 and TRBJ2-7; 8 bases match TRBD2. Germline V CDR1 and CDR2: MGHRA, YSYEKL. The V segment lost 4 bases and the J segment 0 bases; nucleotides outside the gene matches: 5. The length of the CDR3 is 15 residues. Here the CDR3 reads CASSPAGGHSYEQYF. The DNA of the CDR3 is TGCGCCAGCAGCCCGGCGGGGGGTCACTCCTACGAGCAGTACTTC.

This clonotype was detected many times. V and J are TRBV28 and TRBJ2-7; the D gene is possibly TRBD2 (6 bases). CDR3 length equals 16 residues. Germline CDR1 and CDR2: MDHEN and SYDVKM. Trimming stripped 3 bases from V and 5 bases from J, with 20 bases between. The chain's CDR3 is CASSFLSYTSIHEQYF. Written as DNA, the CDR3 is TGTGCCAGCAGTTTCCTTTCGTATACTAGCATCCACGAGCAGTACTTC.

The V gene is TRBV9, the J gene TRBJ1-2; 8 bases match TRBD1. The germline gives CDR1 SGDLS, CDR2 YYNGEE. CDR3 length: 16 residues. V was clipped by 0 bases and J by 1 base; unmatched bases: 5. The CDR3 nucleotides are TGTGCCAGCAGCGTAGTCTCAGGGGGCCTTAACTATGGCTACACCTTC. Translating gives CASSVVSGGLNYGYTF.

The genes are TRBV28 and TRBJ2-1, with TRBD2 identical over 7 bases. Germline V lookup: CDR1 MDHEN, CDR2 SYDVKM. The junction had 10 bases not matched to a gene; V was cut back by 4 bases and J by 7 bases. The CDR3 contains 15 residues. CDR3 region: CASSSQRGLRNEQFF. The CDR3 DNA follows: TGTGCCAGCAGTTCCCAGCGGGGACTTCGGAATGAGCAGTTCTTC. The complete variable domain, with remaining parts taken from reference TRBV28 and TRBJ2-1, reads DVKVTQSSRYLVKRTGEKVFLECVQDMDHENMFWYRQDPGLGLRLIYFSYDVKMKEKGDIPEGYSVSREKKERFSLILESASTNQTSMYLCASSSQRGLRNEQFFGPGTRLTVL.

Notes on this clonotype: One end of the junction is discordant with germline, which a read error may explain. The chain carries TRBV2 and TRBJ1-5, with TRBD1 as a possible D gene (5 bases). Germline V gives CDR1 SNHLY, CDR2 FYNNEI. This CDR3 region has 14 residues. DNA for the CDR3: TGTGCCGGCAGCTACACGACAGGCAATCAGCCCCAGCATTTT. This encodes CAGSYTTGNQPQHF.

There are many counts of this clonotype. The chain recombines TRBV7-6 with TRBJ1-2; D remains unclear. CDR1 and CDR2 from the germline V gene are SGHVS and FNYEAQ. V lost 4 bases to trimming and J lost 5 bases, with 17 bases between them. The CDR3 is 15 amino acids. The CDR3 sequence is CASSSKANDPYGYTF. Here the CDR3 DNA reads TGTGCCAGCAGCTCCAAGGCGAATGACCCTTATGGCTACACCTTC.

The V gene is TRBV7-6, the J gene TRBJ2-1; D is possibly TRBD2 (6 bases). V gave up 1 base and J gave up 5 bases, with 12 bases separating them. In germline, CDR1 is SGHVS, CDR2 FNYEAQ. This CDR3 has 15 residues. The CDR3 DNA reads TGTGCCAGCAGCTTAGTCGGGAGTGACGACAATGAGCAGTTCTTC. Translation: CASSLVGSDDNEQFF.

This chain links TRBV29-1 with TRBJ2-5; 8 bases agree with TRBD1. The CDR3 length is 12 residues. Per germline, CDR1 SQVTM and CDR2 ANQGSEA. V gave up 6 bases and J gave up 4 bases; unmatched junction bases: 4. In DNA, the CDR3 is TGCAGCGTCGTTACAGGGGGAGAGACCCAGTACTTC. Translating gives CSVVTGGETQYF.

This clonotype showed up just a few times. This CDR3 reads CASSLRTSGIFTDTQYF. The CDR3 bases are TGTGCCAGCAGCCTGCGGACGAGCGGGATCTTCACAGATACGCAGTATTTT. This chain links TRBV5-4 with TRBJ2-3; 7 bases are shared with TRBD2. CDR3 length: 17 residues. Germline CDR1 SGHNT, CDR2 YYREEE (reference sequence). V shed 4 bases and J 2 bases; nucleotides not matched to a gene: 13.

This clonotype was recorded a few times. This sequence joins TRBV11-2 and TRBJ1-3, with D unclear. This CDR3 comprises 15 residues. Trimming left V 5 bases short and J 0 bases short, with 11 bases between. CDR1 and CDR2 from the germline V gene are SGHAT and FQNNGV. The CDR3 nucleotides read TGTGCCAGCAGCCACATGCCGGTCTCTGGAAACACCATATATTTT. Its protein product is CASSHMPVSGNTIYF.

In its sample, this clonotype was seen many times. J is TRBJ2-7 and V is TRBV6-5, with a possible D match to TRBD1 (5 bases). The V and J ends lost 7 bases and 6 bases respectively, with 13 bases between them. This CDR3 region has 12 residues. Germline V lookup: CDR1 MNHEY, CDR2 SVGAGI. DNA for the CDR3: TGTGCCAGCACCCAGGGTCGCAGCGAGCAGTACTTC. The encoded protein is CASTQGRSEQYF.

This chain links TRBV11-2 with TRBJ2-7; D is unclear. Trimming left V 2 bases short and J 4 bases short, with 6 bases between. There are 12 residues in the CDR3. The germline gives CDR1 SGHAT, CDR2 FQNNGV. The CDR3 spells CASSLFAYEQYF. The CDR3 DNA is TGTGCCAGCAGCTTATTTGCATACGAGCAGTACTTC.